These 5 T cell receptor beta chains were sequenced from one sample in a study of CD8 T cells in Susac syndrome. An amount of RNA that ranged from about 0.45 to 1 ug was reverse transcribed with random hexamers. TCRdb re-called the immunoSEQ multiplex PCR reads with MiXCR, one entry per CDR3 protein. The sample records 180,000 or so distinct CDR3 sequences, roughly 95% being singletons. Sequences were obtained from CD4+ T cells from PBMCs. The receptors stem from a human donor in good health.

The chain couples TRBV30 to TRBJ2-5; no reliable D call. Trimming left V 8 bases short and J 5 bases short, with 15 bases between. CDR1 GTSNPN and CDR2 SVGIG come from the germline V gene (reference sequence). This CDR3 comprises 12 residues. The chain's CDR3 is CAHGPMGETQYF. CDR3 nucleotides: TGTGCCCACGGGCCGATGGGGGAGACCCAGTACTTC.

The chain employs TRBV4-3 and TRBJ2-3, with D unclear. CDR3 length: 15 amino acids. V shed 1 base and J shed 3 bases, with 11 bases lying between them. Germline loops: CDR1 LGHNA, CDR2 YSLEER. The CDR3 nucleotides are TGCGCCAGCAGCCAAGGGACCGTCAGAACAGATACGCAGTATTTT. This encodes CASSQGTVRTDTQYF.

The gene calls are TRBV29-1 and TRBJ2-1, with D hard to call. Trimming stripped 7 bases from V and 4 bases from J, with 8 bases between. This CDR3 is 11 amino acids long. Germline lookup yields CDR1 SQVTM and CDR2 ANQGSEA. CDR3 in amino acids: CSAGHYNEQFF. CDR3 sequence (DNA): TGCAGCGCCGGGCATTACAATGAGCAGTTCTTC.

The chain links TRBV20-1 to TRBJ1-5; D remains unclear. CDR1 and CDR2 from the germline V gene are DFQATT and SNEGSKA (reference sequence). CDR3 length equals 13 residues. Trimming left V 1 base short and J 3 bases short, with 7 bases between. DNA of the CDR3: TGCAGTGCTAGAGGAGCGAACAATCAGCCCCAGCATTTT. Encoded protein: CSARGANNQPQHF.

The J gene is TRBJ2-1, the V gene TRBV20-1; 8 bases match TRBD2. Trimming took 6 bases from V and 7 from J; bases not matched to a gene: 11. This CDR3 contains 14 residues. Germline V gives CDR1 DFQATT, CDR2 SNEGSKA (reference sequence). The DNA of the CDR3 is TGCAGTGCCCTAAGCGGGGGATTAAGGAATGAGCAGTTCTTC. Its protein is CSALSGGLRNEQFF.